Here is one T cell receptor beta chain with its context. Its specificity is not known. The sample originates from a study of identical twins. Study-wide results and caveats: For out-of-frame alpha sequences shared by twins, low generation probability was in excess. Fewer insertions characterized abundant cord blood beta clonotypes, whereas memory repertoires showed none.

CDR1 and CDR2 from the germline V gene are LGHNA and YSLEER. The CDR3 length is 15 residues. V was trimmed by 1 base and J by 3 bases, leaving 12 bases between them. Addition of a universal primer site occurred through template switching, and cDNA carried unique molecular identifiers. TCRdb independently ran MiXCR on the 5' RACE reads; one entry per CDR3 protein. The data contain 450,000 or so distinct CDR3 sequences, 11% to 15% of them seen just once; the ten biggest clones take up roughly 0.5%. Healthy Caucasian donors formed the entire cohort. The sample also formed part of further work on yellow fever vaccine responses in identical twins.

The chain recombines TRBV4-3 with TRBJ2-5; D perhaps matches TRBD2 (5 bases). The receptor comes from a woman younger than 35 in good health. Sequenced material: CD4+ T cells sorted from blood. CDR3 protein: CASSQVPLAEETQYF. The CDR3 DNA follows: TGCGCCAGCAGCCAAGTTCCCCTAGCTGAAGAGACCCAGTACTTC.